Following are 26 T cell receptor beta chains from one sample sequenced in a study of shared clonotypes between healthy human individuals. Profiling relied on immunoSEQ multiplex PCR, and the TCRdb table lists in-frame clones only, not all of them. The sample consists of some 630,000 clones, roughly 78% of them appearing once. What was sequenced was memory CD4+ T cells sorted from blood. The subset: CD45RA-negative fraction. The receptor set was obtained from a woman aged 25 to 39 in good health.

Concerning this clone: A read error may be the cause here, since a much bigger clone is one base away. This chain links TRBV6-1 with TRBJ2-5; D is ambiguous. V was pared by 2 bases and J by 5 bases, with 3 bases between. The CDR3 is made up of 11 amino acids. CDR1 MNHNS and CDR2 SASEGT come from the germline V gene. The CDR3 nucleotides are TGTGCCAGCAGTGAACCCGAGACCCAGTACTTC. Protein sequence: CASSEPETQYF.

In this sample, this clone turned up a few times. In the same sample, other DNA sequences code for this CDR3. The V gene is TRBV5-1, the J gene TRBJ2-1; TRBD1 aligns across 7 bases. Germline trimming cut 0 bases from V and 4 bases from J; bases unmatched to any gene: 1. The germline V gene encodes CDR1 SGHRS and CDR2 YFSETQ. The CDR3 spans 14 residues. Here the CDR3 reads CASSLEQGYNEQFF. CDR3 DNA: TGCGCCAGCAGCTTGGAACAGGGGTACAATGAGCAGTTCTTC.

The sample holds one count of this clone. V usage is TRBV6-5 and J usage is TRBJ1-1; unclear D gene. Germline V CDR1 and CDR2: MNHEY, SVGAGI. The length of the CDR3 is 14 residues. V dropped 2 bases and J dropped 2 bases, with 9 bases sitting between them. CDR3 sequence: CASSYEKGNTEAFF. CDR3 nucleotides: TGTGCCAGCAGTTACGAGAAAGGTAACACTGAAGCTTTCTTT.

The chain links TRBV4-1 to TRBJ2-7; the match to TRBD2 covers 7 bases. Germline CDR1 and CDR2: MGHRA and YSYEKL. With 0 bases clipped from V and 8 bases from J, the junction kept 13 bases outside the gene matches. The CDR3 has 16 residues. CDR3 DNA: TGCGCCAGCAGCCAAGAGAGTAGTAGCGGGCTACGAAAGCAGTACTTC. Its translation: CASSQESSSGLRKQYF.

There are a few counts of this clone. V gene TRBV6-1 combines with J gene TRBJ2-7, with D unclear. V dropped 7 bases and J dropped 4 bases, with 11 bases sitting between them. Germline values: CDR1 MNHNS, CDR2 SASEGT. This CDR3 has 12 residues. Here the CDR3 DNA reads TGTGCCAGCATGGACGGTCAGTACGAGCAGTACTTC. Translation: CASMDGQYEQYF.

Comments on this clone: This sequence is one base from a far larger clone and is likely a read error. Different DNA sequences within this sample yield the same CDR3. The chain joins TRBV2 to TRBJ2-7; the D call may be TRBD1 or TRBD2 (5 bases each). The CDR3 sequence is 14 residues long. V was pared by 5 bases and J by 11 bases, with 22 bases between. The V gene's germline CDR1 is SNHLY and CDR2 FYNNEI. The CDR3 sequence is CASSLGDAPSMEYF. The CDR3 DNA is TGTGCCAGCAGTCTTGGGGACGCCCCCTCAATGGAGTACTTC.

This clone was seen just once. V usage is TRBV30 and J usage is TRBJ2-5; 8 positions agree with TRBD2. V gave up 3 bases and J gave up 0 bases; unmatched junction bases: 3. The CDR3 contains 14 residues. Per germline, CDR1 GTSNPN and CDR2 SVGIG (reference sequence). DNA of the CDR3: TGTGCCTGGAGCCGACTAGCGAACCAAGAGACCCAGTACTTC. The encoded protein is CAWSRLANQETQYF.

There are many counts of this clone. The chain has TRBV6-1 and TRBJ2-7; 7 bases are shared with TRBD1. In germline, CDR1 is MNHNS, CDR2 SASEGT. The CDR3 is made up of 13 amino acids. V shed 6 bases and J 4 bases; nucleotides not matched to a gene: 6. CDR3 nucleotide sequence: TGTGCCAGCAGCACCAGGGGGTTGTACGAGCAGTACTTC. Translated: CASSTRGLYEQYF.

The DNA for the CDR3 is TGTGCCAGCAGGGACTCGGGCGTAGAGACCCAGTACTTC. It codes for CASRDSGVETQYF. The chain couples TRBV2 to TRBJ2-5; D is perhaps TRBD2 (5 bases). Germline CDR1 is SNHLY and CDR2 is FYNNEI. The CDR3 totals 13 residues. Trimming removed 6 bases from V and 4 bases from J, with 12 bases in between.

Notes on this clone: This sample also contains other DNA sequences that code for the same CDR3. This chain's CDR3 is CASSPTGTNYGYTF. The DNA for the CDR3 is TGTGCCAGCTCACCAACAGGGACTAACTATGGCTACACCTTC. The V call is TRBV18, the J call TRBJ1-2, with D perhaps TRBD1 (6 bases). CDR1 and CDR2 (germline): KGHSH, LQKENI. The CDR3 totals 14 residues. Trimming shortened V by 2 bases and J by 0 bases, and 7 bases separated the two germline ends.

This clone occurred a few times. The rearrangement joins TRBV5-1 to TRBJ2-5; D may be TRBD2 (5 bases). The V and J ends lost 0 bases and 3 bases respectively, with 6 bases between them. Germline V gives CDR1 SGHRS, CDR2 YFSETQ. This CDR3 contains 13 residues. In nucleotides, the CDR3 is TGCGCCAGCAGCTTGGACGGGGAAGAGACCCAGTACTTC. It encodes CASSLDGEETQYF.

This chain uses TRBV29-1 with TRBJ2-7, with 7 bases identical to TRBD2. The trim removed 0 bases at V and 4 bases at J, leaving 9 bases unmatched. This CDR3 has 15 residues. Germline CDR1 is SQVTM and CDR2 is ANQGSEA. CDR3 DNA: TGCAGCGTTGAAGATTTTCGCGGGAGACAGTACGAGCAGTACTTC. Translating it yields CSVEDFRGRQYEQYF.

This chain joins TRBV19 and TRBJ2-6, with 10 bases lining up with TRBD2. The V gene end was trimmed by 7 bases and the J gene end by 0 bases; junction bases not matched to a gene: 9. The CDR3 is 18 amino acids. In germline, CDR1 is LNHDA, CDR2 SQIVND (reference sequence). CDR3 nucleotides: TGTGCCAGTATCGACCCGGGACTAGCGTACTCTGGGGCCAACGTCCTGACTTTC. This translates into CASIDPGLAYSGANVLTF.

The V call is TRBV14, the J call TRBJ2-1; 9 bases line up with TRBD1. J gave up 6 bases and V 1 base, and 7 bases lay outside the gene matches. The germline V gene encodes CDR1 SGHDN and CDR2 FVKESK. CDR3 length: 16 amino acids. The CDR3 DNA sequence: TGTGCCAGCAGCCAAGTTCCGGGACAGGGTAGCAATGAGCAGTTCTTC. Its translation is CASSQVPGQGSNEQFF.

This chain connects TRBV6-5 to TRBJ1-2; D is perhaps TRBD1 (5 bases). With 6 bases removed from V and 4 bases from J, the gap between germline ends came to 15 bases. The CDR3 has 14 residues. Germline CDR1 is MNHEY and CDR2 is SVGAGI. CDR3 nucleotides: TGTGCCAGCAGCCCATCGGTGGGGGGCTATGGCTACACCTTC. Translating it yields CASSPSVGGYGYTF.

The chain has TRBV11-3 and TRBJ2-7, with TRBD2 matching over 7 bases. The V gene end was trimmed by 4 bases and the J gene end by 9 bases; junction bases not matched to a gene: 9. This CDR3 spans 13 amino acids. The germline CDR1 and CDR2 sequences are SGHNT and YENEEA. The CDR3 loop reads CASSSSRGGRQYF. The CDR3 nucleotides are TGTGCCAGCAGCTCCTCCCGAGGCGGGAGGCAGTACTTC.

This rearrangement joins TRBV7-3 to TRBJ2-3; unclear D gene. Germline-derived CDR1 and CDR2 are SGHTA and FQGTGA. The CDR3 has 9 amino acids. Trimming took 4 bases from V and 12 from J, leaving 5 bases between them. The CDR3 region is CASSSPQYF. The CDR3 DNA is TGTGCCAGCAGCTCCCCACAGTATTTT.

The rearrangement uses TRBV7-2 and TRBJ2-7; 7 nucleotides align to TRBD2. This CDR3 contains 15 residues. Germline V lookup: CDR1 SGHTA, CDR2 FQGNSA. V dropped 5 bases and J dropped 1; count of bases not matched to a gene: 8. The chain's CDR3 is CASSQGLLRSYEQYF. The CDR3 nucleotides read TGTGCCAGCAGCCAGGGACTATTAAGGTCCTACGAGCAGTACTTC.

This chain uses TRBV25-1 with TRBJ2-1, with D possibly TRBD2 on 6 matching bases. In germline, CDR1 is MGHDK, CDR2 SYGVNS. Trimming left V 1 base short and J 0 bases short, with 13 bases between. The CDR3 totals 17 residues. The CDR3 bases are TGTGCCAGCAGTGAATCCAAAGCGGGCCGCTCCTACAATGAGCAGTTCTTC. Translation gives CASSESKAGRSYNEQFF.

As concerns this clone: Other DNA variants within this sample encode the same CDR3. This chain links TRBV19 with TRBJ1-5; TRBD1 matches 8 bases. V was clipped by 6 bases and J by 2 bases; unmatched bases: 3. In germline, CDR1 is LNHDA, CDR2 SQIVND (reference sequence). There are 14 residues in the CDR3. The CDR3 loop is CASRTTGGNQPQHF. The CDR3 bases are TGTGCCAGTAGGACGACAGGGGGCAATCAGCCCCAGCATTTT.

The chain is built from TRBV11-2 and TRBJ2-7, with TRBD2 identical over 10 bases. This CDR3 has 14 residues. Losses at the gene ends were 6 bases for V and 4 bases for J; bases not matched to a gene: 6. Germline CDR1 SGHAT, CDR2 FQNNGV. This CDR3 is CASRTGLARYEQYF. CDR3 bases: TGTGCCAGCAGGACGGGACTAGCGAGGTACGAGCAGTACTTC.

The chain has TRBV10-3 and TRBJ2-7; 11 positions agree with TRBD2. The CDR3 contains 15 residues. The V segment lost 3 bases and the J segment 4 bases; nucleotides outside the gene matches: 5. In germline, CDR1 is ENHRY, CDR2 SYGVKD. Here the CDR3 reads CAISDPGTSGYEQYF. Here the CDR3 DNA reads TGTGCCATCAGTGACCCCGGGACTAGCGGTTACGAGCAGTACTTC.

The gene calls are TRBV28 and TRBJ1-5, with 9 nucleotides matching TRBD1. V lost 5 bases to trimming and J lost 0 bases; unmatched junction nucleotides: 11. CDR1 MDHEN and CDR2 SYDVKM come from the germline V gene. The length of the CDR3 is 18 residues. CDR3 bases: TGTGCCAGCAGTGCCCCACATTACAGGGGGCCTAGCAATCAGCCCCAGCATTTT. It encodes CASSAPHYRGPSNQPQHF. The entire variable domain, with the rest obtained from reference TRBV28 and TRBJ1-5, is as follows: DVKVTQSSRYLVKRTGEKVFLECVQDMDHENMFWYRQDPGLGLRLIYFSYDVKMKEKGDIPEGYSVSREKKERFSLILESASTNQTSMYLCASSAPHYRGPSNQPQHFGDGTRLSIL.

V and J are TRBV28 and TRBJ2-7, with D perhaps matching TRBD2 (7 bases). V lost 3 bases to trimming and J lost 4 bases, with 16 bases between them. Germline V CDR1 and CDR2: MDHEN, SYDVKM. The CDR3 length is 15 residues. CDR3 nucleotide sequence: TGTGCCAGCAGTTTGGCGGGAGAGGGGGAGTACGAGCAGTACTTC. Translated: CASSLAGEGEYEQYF.

The V gene is TRBV5-1, the J gene TRBJ1-1; D ambiguous. This CDR3 region has 14 residues. The V and J ends lost 0 bases and 7 bases respectively, with 13 bases between them. CDR1 SGHRS and CDR2 YFSETQ come from the germline V gene. CDR3 loop: CASSLAGRQLEAFF. The CDR3 DNA reads TGCGCCAGCAGCTTGGCCGGACGGCAGCTTGAAGCTTTCTTT. The whole variable domain, remainder taken from reference TRBV5-1 and TRBJ1-1, is KAGVTQTPRYLIKTRGQQVTLSCSPISGHRSVSWYQQTPGQGLQFLFEYFSETQRNKGNFPGRFSGRQFSNSRSEMNVSTLELGDSALYLCASSLAGRQLEAFFGQGTRLTVV.

This clone was detected a few times. The chain couples TRBV28 to TRBJ2-3; 11 bases align to TRBD2. The CDR3 extends over 14 amino acids. Trimming took 7 bases from V and 6 from J; bases not matched to a gene: 6. The germline CDR1 and CDR2 sequences are MDHEN and SYDVKM. Here the CDR3 reads CASNLAGGLDTQYF. DNA of the CDR3: TGTGCCAGCAATCTAGCGGGAGGCTTGGATACGCAGTATTTT.